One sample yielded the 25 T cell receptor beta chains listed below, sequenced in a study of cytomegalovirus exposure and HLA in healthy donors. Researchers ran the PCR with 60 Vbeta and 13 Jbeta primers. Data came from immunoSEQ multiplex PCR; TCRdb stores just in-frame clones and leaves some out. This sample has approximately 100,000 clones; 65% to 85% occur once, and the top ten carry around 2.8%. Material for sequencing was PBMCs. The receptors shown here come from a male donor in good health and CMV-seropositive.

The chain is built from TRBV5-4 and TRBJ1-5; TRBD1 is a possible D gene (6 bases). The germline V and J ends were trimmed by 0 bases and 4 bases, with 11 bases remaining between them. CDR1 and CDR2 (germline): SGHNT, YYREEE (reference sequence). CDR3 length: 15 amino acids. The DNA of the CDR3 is TGTGCCAGCAGCTTGGGGGGTCAGGGGAATCAGCCCCAGCATTTT. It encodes CASSLGGQGNQPQHF.

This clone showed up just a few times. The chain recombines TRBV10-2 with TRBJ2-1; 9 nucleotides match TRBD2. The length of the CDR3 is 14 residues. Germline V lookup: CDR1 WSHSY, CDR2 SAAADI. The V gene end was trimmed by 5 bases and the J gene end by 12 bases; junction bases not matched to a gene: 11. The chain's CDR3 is CASSQEGTSRGQFF. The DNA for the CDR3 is TGCGCCAGCAGTCAAGAGGGGACTAGCCGTGGGCAGTTCTTC.

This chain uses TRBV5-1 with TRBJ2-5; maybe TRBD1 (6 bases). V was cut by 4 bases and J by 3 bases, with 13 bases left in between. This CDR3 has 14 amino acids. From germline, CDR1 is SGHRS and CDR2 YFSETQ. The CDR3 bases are TGCGCCAGCAGCCCCCGGACAGTTAAAGAGACCCAGTACTTC. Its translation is CASSPRTVKETQYF.

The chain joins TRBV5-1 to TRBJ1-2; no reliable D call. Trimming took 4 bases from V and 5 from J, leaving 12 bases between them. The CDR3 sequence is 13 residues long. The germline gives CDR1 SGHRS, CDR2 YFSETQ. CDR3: CASSPLNPYGYTF. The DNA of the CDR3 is TGCGCCAGCAGCCCCCTTAATCCTTATGGCTACACCTTC.

In DNA, the CDR3 is TGTGCCAGCAGAGACTCAGGGGGTGGAAACACCATATATTTT. It yields the protein CASRDSGGGNTIYF. V gene TRBV6-5 combines with J gene TRBJ1-3, with 7 positions matching TRBD1. The germline V gene has CDR1 MNHEY and CDR2 SVGAGI. The junction had 5 bases not matched to a gene; V was cut back by 6 bases and J by 3 bases. This CDR3 spans 14 amino acids.

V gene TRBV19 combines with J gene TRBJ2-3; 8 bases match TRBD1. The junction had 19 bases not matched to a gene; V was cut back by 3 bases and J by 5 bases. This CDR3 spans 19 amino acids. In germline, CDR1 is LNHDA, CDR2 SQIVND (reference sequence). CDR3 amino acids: CASSIFSLAGQGPEDTQYF. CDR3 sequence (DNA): TGTGCCAGTAGTATTTTTTCCCTTGCCGGACAGGGCCCCGAAGATACGCAGTATTTT. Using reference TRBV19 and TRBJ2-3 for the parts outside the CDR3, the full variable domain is DGGITQSPKYLFRKEGQNVTLSCEQNLNHDAMYWYRQDPGQGLRLIYYSQIVNDFQKGDIAEGYSVSREKKESFPLTVTSAQKNPTAFYLCASSIFSLAGQGPEDTQYFGPGTRLTVL.

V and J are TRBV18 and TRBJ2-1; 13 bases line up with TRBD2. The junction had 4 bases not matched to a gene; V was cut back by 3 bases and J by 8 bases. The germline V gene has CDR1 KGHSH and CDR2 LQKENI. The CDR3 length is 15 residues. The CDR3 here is CASSPRTSGSYEQFF. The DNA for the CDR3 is TGTGCCAGCTCACCGCGGACTAGCGGGAGTTATGAGCAGTTCTTC. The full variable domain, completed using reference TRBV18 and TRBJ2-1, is NAGVMQNPRHLVRRRGQEARLRCSPMKGHSHVYWYRQLPEEGLKFMVYLQKENIIDESGMPKERFSAEFPKEGPSILRIQQVVRGDSAAYFCASSPRTSGSYEQFFGPGTRLTVL.

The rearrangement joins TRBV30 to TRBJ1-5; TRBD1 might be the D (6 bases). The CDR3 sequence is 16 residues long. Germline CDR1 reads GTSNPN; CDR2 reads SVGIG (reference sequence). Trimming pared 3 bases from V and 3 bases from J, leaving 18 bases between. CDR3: CAWSLDRKSINQPQHF. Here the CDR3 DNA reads TGTGCCTGGAGCCTGGACAGAAAGTCGATCAATCAGCCCCAGCATTTT.

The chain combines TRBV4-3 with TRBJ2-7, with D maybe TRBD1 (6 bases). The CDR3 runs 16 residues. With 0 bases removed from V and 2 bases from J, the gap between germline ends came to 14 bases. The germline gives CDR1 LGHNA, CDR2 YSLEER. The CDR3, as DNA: TGCGCCAGCAGCCAAGATGATAGGGGGATAACCTACGAGCAGTACTTC. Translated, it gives CASSQDDRGITYEQYF.

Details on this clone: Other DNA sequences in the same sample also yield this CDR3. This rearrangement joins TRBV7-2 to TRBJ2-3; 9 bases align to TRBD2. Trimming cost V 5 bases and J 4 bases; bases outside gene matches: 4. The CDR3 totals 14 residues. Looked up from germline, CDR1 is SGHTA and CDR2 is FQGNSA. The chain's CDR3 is CASSLGLAADTQYF. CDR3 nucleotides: TGTGCCAGCAGCCTGGGACTAGCAGCAGATACGCAGTATTTT.

CDR3 sequence (DNA): TGTGCCAGCAGTTTGAGCTCTGGGGCCAACGTCCTGACTTTC. It yields the protein CASSLSSGANVLTF. The chain couples TRBV27 to TRBJ2-6; no reliable D call. V gave up 3 bases and J gave up 0 bases, with 3 bases separating them. CDR3 length: 14 residues. The V gene's germline CDR1 is MNHEY and CDR2 SMNVEV (reference sequence).

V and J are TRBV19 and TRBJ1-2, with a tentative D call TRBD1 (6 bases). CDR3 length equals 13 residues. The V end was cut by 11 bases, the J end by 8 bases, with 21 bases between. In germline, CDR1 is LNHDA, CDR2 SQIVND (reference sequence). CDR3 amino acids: CAGELGQGKGYTF. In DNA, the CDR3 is TGTGCCGGTGAACTCGGGCAGGGGAAAGGCTACACCTTC.

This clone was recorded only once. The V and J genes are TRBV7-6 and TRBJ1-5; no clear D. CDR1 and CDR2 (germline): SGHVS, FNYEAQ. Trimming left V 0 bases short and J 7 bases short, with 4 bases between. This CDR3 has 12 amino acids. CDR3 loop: CASSLARQPQHF. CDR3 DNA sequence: TGTGCCAGCAGCTTAGCCAGGCAGCCCCAGCATTTT.

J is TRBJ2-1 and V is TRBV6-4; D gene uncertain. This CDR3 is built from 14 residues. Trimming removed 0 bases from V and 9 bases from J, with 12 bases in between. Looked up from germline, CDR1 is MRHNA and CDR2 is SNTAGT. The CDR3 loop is CASSDSPEVAEQFF. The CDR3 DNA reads TGTGCCAGCAGTGACTCACCCGAGGTTGCTGAGCAGTTCTTC.

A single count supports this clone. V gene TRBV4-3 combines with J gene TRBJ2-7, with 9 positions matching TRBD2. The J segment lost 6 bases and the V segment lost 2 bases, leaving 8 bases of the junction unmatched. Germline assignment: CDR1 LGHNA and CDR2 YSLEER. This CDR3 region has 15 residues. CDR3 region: CASSQIGLATTEQYF. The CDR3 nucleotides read TGCGCCAGCAGCCAAATCGGACTAGCGACGACCGAGCAGTACTTC.

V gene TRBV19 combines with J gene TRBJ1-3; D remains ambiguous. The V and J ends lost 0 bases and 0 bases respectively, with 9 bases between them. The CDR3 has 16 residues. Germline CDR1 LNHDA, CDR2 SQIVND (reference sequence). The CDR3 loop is CASSIDRGYSGNTIYF. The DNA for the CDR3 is TGTGCCAGTAGTATAGATCGCGGGTACTCTGGAAACACCATATATTTT.

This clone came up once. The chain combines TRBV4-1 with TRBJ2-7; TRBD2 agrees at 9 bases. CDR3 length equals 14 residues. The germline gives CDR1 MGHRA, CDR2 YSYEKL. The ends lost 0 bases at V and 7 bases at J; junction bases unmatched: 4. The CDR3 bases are TGCGCCAGCAGCCAAGATCGCCTAGCGGGGGAGCAGTACTTC. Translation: CASSQDRLAGEQYF.

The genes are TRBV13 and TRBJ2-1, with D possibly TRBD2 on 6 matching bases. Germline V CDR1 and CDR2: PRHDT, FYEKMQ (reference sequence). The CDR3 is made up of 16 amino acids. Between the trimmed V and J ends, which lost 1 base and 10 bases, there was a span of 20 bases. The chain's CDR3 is CASSLEKGLLHREQFF. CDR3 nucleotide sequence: TGTGCCAGCAGCTTAGAGAAGGGACTTCTACACAGGGAGCAGTTCTTC.

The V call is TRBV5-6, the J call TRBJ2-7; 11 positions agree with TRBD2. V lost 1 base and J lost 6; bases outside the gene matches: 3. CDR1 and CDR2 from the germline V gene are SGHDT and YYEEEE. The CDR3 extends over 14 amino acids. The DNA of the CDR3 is TGTGCCAGCAGCTTGCGGACTAGCGGGTTCGAGCAGTACTTC. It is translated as CASSLRTSGFEQYF.

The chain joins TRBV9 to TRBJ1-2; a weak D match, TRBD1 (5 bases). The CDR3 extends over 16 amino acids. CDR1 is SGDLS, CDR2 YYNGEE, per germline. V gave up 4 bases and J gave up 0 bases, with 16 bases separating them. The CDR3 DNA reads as TGTGCCAGCAGCCCACAGGCGGTCCAAGCTAACTATGGCTACACCTTC. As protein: CASSPQAVQANYGYTF. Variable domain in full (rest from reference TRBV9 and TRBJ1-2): DSGVTQTPKHLITATGQRVTLRCSPRSGDLSVYWYQQSLDQGLQFLIQYYNGEERAKGNILERFSAQQFPDLHSELNLSSLELGDSALYFCASSPQAVQANYGYTFGSGTRLTVV.

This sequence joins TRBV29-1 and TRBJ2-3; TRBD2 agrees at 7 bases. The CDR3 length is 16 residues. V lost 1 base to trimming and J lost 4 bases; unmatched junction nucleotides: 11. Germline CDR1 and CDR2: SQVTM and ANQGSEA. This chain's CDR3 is CSVEGTAGVSPDTQYF. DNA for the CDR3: TGCAGCGTTGAAGGCACGGCGGGAGTATCCCCAGATACGCAGTATTTT.

CDR3 DNA: TGTGCCAGCAGCGAGGAGGGACAGGCCTACGAGCAGTACTTC. Translation gives CASSEEGQAYEQYF. The rearrangement uses TRBV5-6 and TRBJ2-7; 8 bases are a match to TRBD1. J gave up 2 bases and V 4 bases, and 5 bases lay outside the gene matches. In germline, CDR1 is SGHDT, CDR2 YYEEEE. CDR3 length: 14 amino acids.

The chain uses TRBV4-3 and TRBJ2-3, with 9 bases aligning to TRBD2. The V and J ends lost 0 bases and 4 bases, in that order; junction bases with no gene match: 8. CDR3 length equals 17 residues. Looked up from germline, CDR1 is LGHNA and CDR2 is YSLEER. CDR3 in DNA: TGCGCCAGCAGCCAAGATCCAGCGGGGGGTAGGGCAGATACGCAGTATTTT. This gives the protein CASSQDPAGGRADTQYF.

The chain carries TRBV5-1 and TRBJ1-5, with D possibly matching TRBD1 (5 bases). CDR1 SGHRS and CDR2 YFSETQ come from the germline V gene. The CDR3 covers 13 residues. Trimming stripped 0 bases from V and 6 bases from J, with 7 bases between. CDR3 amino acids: CASSLEGRQPQHF. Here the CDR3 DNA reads TGCGCCAGCAGCTTGGAGGGGCGTCAGCCCCAGCATTTT.

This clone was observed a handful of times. CDR3 bases: TGTGCCAGCAGTAGTAACAGGGCCCAAGAGACCCAGTACTTC. Translation gives CASSSNRAQETQYF. V and J are TRBV6-5 and TRBJ2-5; TRBD1 might be the D (6 bases). The germline V and J ends were trimmed by 5 bases and 1 base, with 11 bases remaining between them. This CDR3 region has 14 residues. Per the germline V gene, CDR1 is MNHEY and CDR2 is SVGAGI.